This T cell receptor beta chain was recovered during a study of T cells in localized non-small cell lung cancer. The protocol was immunoSEQ multiplex PCR, while the TCRdb copy is restricted to in-frame clones and leaves out a portion. The repertoire holds about 3,300 clones, with 25% to 30% as singletons. In its sample, this clone was seen a few times. Its cognate antigen is unknown. Germline CDR1 and CDR2: LNHDA and SQIVND (reference sequence). The CDR3 has 13 amino acids. V lost 6 bases and J 2 bases, leaving 10 bases between the germline ends. Regarding the study as a whole: Of the top 100 tumor clones, median around 60 were in adjacent lung, approximately 28 among its top 100. It was uninvolved adjacent lung that showed the highest T cell clonality, exceeding tumor.

The sequenced sample was lung tumor tissue, obtained before any cancer treatment. The chain links TRBV19 to TRBJ1-1; tentatively, D is TRBD1 (6 bases). The receptor was isolated from a male donor aged 60 or older with stage I lung adenocarcinoma. This CDR3 reads CASRWGANTEAFF. The CDR3 DNA reads as TGTGCCAGTAGATGGGGGGCAAACACTGAAGCTTTCTTT.